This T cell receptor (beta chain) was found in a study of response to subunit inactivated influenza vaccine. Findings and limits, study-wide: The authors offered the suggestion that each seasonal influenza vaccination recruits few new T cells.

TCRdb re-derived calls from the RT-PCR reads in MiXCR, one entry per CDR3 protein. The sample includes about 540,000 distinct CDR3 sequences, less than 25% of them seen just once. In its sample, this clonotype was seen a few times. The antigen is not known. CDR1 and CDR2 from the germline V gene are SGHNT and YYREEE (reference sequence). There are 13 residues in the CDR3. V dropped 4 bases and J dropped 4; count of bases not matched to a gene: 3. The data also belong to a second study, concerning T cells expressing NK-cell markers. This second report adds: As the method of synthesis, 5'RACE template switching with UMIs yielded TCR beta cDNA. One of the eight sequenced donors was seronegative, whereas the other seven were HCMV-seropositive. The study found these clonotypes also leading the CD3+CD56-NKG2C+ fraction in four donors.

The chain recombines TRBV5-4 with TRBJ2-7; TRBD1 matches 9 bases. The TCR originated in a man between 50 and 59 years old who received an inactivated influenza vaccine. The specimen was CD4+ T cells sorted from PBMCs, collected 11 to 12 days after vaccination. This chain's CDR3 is CASSAGQGYEQYF. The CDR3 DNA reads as TGTGCCAGCAGCGCGGGACAGGGATACGAGCAGTACTTC.